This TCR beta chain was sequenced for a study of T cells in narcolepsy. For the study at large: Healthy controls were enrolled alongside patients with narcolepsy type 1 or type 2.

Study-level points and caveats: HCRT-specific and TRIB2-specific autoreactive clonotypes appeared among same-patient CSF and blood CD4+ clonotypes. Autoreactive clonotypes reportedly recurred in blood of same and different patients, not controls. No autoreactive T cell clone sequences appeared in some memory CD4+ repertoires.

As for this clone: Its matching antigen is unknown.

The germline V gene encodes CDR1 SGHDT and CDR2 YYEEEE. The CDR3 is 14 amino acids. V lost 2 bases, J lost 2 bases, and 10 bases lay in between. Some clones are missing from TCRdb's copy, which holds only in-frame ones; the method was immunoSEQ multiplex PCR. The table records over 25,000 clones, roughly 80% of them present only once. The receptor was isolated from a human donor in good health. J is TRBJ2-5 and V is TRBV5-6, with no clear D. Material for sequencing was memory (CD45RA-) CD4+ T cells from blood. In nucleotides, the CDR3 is TGTGCCAGCAGCTTAGCGACCCCGCAAGAGACCCAGTACTTC. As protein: CASSLATPQETQYF.